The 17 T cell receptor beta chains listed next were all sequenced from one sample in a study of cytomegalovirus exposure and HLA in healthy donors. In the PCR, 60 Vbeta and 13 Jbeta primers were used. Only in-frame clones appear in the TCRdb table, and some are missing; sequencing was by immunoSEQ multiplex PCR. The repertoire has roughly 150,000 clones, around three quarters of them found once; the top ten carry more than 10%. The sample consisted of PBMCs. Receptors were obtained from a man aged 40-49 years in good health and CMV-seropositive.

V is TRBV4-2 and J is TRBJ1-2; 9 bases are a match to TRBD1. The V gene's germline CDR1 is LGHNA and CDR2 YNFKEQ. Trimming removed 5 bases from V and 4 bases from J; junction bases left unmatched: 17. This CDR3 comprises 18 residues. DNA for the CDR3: TGTGCCAGCAGCGTGCTGGGACAGGGAATGCCTAAGCGCTATGGCTACACCTTC. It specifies CASSVLGQGMPKRYGYTF.

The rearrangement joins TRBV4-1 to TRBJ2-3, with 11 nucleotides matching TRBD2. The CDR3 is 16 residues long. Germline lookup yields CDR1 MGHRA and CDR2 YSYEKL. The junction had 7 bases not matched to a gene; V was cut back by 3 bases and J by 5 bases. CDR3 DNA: TGCGCCAGCAGCCACGTAGCGGGAGGGCTTGGAGATACGCAGTATTTT. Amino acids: CASSHVAGGLGDTQYF.

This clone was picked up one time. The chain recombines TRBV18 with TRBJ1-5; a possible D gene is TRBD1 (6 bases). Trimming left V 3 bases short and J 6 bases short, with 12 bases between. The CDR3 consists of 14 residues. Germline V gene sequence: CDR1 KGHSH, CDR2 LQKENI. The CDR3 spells CASSPGGPAQPQHF. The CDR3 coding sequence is TGTGCCAGCTCACCGGGGGGGCCGGCTCAGCCCCAGCATTTT.

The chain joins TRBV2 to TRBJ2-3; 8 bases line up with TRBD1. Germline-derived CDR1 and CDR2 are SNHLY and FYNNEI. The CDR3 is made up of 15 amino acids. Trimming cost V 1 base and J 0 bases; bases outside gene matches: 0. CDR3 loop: CASSEDRGSTDTQYF. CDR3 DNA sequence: TGTGCCAGCAGTGAAGACAGGGGGAGCACAGATACGCAGTATTTT. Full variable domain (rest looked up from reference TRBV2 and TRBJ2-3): EPEVTQTPSHQVTQMGQEVILRCVPISNHLYFYWYRQILGQKVEFLVSFYNNEISEKSEIFDDQFSVERPDGSNFTLKIRSTKLEDSAMYFCASSEDRGSTDTQYFGPGTRLTVL.

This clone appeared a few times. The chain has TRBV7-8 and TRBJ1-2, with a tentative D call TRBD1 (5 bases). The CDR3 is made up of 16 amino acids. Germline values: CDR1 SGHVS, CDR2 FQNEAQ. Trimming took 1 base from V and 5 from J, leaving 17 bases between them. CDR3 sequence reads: CASSLEEGSYPYGYTF. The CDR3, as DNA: TGTGCCAGCAGCTTAGAGGAGGGGAGCTATCCTTATGGCTACACCTTC. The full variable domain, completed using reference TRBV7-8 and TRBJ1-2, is GAGVSQSPRYKVAKRGQDVALRCDPISGHVSLFWYQQALGQGPEFLTYFQNEAQLDKSGLPSDRFFAERPEGSVSTLKIQRTQQEDSAVYLCASSLEEGSYPYGYTFGSGTRLTVV.

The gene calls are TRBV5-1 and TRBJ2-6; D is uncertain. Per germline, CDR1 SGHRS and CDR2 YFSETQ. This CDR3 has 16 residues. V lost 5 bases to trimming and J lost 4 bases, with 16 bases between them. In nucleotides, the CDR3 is TGCGCCAGCAGTGGCGGATCCCTCGCCGGGGCCAACGTCCTGACTTTC. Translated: CASSGGSLAGANVLTF.

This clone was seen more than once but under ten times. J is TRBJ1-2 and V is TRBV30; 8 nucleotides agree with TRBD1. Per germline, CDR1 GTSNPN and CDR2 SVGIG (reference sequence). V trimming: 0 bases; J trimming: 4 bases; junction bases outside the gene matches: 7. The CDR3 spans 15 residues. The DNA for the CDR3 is TGTGCCTGGAGTGTTGTCTCAGGGGGCGGCTATGGCTACACCTTC. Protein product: CAWSVVSGGGYGYTF.

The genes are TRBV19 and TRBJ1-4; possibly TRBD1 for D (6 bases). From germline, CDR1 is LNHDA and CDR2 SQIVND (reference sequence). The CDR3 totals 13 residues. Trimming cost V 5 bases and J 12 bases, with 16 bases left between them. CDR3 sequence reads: CASSLLQQGELFF. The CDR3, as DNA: TGTGCCAGTAGTCTCCTACAACAGGGCGAACTGTTTTTT.

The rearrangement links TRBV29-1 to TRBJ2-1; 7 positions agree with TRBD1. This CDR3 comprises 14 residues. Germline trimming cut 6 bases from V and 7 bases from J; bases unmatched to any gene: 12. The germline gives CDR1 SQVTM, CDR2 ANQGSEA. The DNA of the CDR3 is TGCAGCGTCCATAAGGGACAGCCAGAGAATGAGCAGTTCTTC. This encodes CSVHKGQPENEQFF.

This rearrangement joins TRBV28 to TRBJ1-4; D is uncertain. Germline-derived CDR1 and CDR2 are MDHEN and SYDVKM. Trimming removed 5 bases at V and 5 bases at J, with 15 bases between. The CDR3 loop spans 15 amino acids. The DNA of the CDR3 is TGTGCCAGCAGTCCCCCCCGGACGGGAAATGAAAAACTGTTTTTT. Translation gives CASSPPRTGNEKLFF.

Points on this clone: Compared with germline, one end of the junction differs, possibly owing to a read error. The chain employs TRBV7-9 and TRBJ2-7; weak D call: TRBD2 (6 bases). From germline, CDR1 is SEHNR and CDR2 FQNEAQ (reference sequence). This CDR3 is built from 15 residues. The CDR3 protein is CASSSLAALGYEQYF. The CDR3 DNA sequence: TGTGCCAGCAGCTCCTTAGCGGCTTTAGGGTACGAGCAGTACTTT.

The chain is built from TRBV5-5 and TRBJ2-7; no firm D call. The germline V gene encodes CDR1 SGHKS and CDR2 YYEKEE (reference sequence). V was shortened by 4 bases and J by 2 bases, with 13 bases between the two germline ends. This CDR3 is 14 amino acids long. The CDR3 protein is CASSPIDFPYEQYF. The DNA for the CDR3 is TGTGCCAGCAGCCCGATCGACTTTCCCTACGAGCAGTACTTC. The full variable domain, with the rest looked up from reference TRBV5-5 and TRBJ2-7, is DAGVTQSPTHLIKTRGQQVTLRCSPISGHKSVSWYQQVLGQGPQFIFQYYEKEERGRGNFPDRFSARQFPNYSSELNVNALLLGDSALYLCASSPIDFPYEQYFGPGTRLTVT.

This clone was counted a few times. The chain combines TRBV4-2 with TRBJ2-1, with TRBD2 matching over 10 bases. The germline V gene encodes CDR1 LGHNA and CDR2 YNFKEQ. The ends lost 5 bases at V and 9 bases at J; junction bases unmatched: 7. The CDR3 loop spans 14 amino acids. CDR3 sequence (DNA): TGTGCCAGCAGCTCTAGCGGGAGTACTGGTGAGCAGTTCTTC. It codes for CASSSSGSTGEQFF.

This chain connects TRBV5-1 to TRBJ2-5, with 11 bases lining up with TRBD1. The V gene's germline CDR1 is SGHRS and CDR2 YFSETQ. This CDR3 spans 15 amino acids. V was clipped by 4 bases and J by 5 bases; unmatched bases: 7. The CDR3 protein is CASSTGQGALETQYF. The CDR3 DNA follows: TGCGCCAGCAGCACCGGACAGGGGGCGCTTGAGACCCAGTACTTC.

Here the CDR3 reads CASSEIGTTYEQYF. The CDR3 coding sequence is TGTGCCAGCAGCGAGATCGGGACAACCTACGAGCAGTACTTC. The rearrangement uses TRBV11-2 and TRBJ2-7; tentatively, D is TRBD1 (6 bases). The CDR3 is made up of 14 amino acids. Trimming removed 5 bases at V and 2 bases at J, with 13 bases between. Germline V gene data show CDR1 as SGHAT and CDR2 as FQNNGV.

CDR3 region: CASSDSAGGKQPQHF. As DNA, the CDR3 is TGTGCCAGCAGTGACTCGGCAGGGGGTAAACAGCCCCAGCATTTT. The gene calls are TRBV6-1 and TRBJ1-5, with 7 bases that match TRBD1. The CDR3 has 15 residues. Germline V gene lookup returns CDR1 MNHNS and CDR2 SASEGT. The V segment lost 3 bases and the J segment 7 bases; nucleotides outside the gene matches: 9.

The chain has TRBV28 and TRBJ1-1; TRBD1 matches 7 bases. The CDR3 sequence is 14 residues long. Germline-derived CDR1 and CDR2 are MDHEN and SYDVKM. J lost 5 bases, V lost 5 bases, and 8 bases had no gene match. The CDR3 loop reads CASSKTGARTEAFF. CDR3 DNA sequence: TGTGCCAGCAGTAAAACAGGGGCGCGGACTGAAGCTTTCTTT.